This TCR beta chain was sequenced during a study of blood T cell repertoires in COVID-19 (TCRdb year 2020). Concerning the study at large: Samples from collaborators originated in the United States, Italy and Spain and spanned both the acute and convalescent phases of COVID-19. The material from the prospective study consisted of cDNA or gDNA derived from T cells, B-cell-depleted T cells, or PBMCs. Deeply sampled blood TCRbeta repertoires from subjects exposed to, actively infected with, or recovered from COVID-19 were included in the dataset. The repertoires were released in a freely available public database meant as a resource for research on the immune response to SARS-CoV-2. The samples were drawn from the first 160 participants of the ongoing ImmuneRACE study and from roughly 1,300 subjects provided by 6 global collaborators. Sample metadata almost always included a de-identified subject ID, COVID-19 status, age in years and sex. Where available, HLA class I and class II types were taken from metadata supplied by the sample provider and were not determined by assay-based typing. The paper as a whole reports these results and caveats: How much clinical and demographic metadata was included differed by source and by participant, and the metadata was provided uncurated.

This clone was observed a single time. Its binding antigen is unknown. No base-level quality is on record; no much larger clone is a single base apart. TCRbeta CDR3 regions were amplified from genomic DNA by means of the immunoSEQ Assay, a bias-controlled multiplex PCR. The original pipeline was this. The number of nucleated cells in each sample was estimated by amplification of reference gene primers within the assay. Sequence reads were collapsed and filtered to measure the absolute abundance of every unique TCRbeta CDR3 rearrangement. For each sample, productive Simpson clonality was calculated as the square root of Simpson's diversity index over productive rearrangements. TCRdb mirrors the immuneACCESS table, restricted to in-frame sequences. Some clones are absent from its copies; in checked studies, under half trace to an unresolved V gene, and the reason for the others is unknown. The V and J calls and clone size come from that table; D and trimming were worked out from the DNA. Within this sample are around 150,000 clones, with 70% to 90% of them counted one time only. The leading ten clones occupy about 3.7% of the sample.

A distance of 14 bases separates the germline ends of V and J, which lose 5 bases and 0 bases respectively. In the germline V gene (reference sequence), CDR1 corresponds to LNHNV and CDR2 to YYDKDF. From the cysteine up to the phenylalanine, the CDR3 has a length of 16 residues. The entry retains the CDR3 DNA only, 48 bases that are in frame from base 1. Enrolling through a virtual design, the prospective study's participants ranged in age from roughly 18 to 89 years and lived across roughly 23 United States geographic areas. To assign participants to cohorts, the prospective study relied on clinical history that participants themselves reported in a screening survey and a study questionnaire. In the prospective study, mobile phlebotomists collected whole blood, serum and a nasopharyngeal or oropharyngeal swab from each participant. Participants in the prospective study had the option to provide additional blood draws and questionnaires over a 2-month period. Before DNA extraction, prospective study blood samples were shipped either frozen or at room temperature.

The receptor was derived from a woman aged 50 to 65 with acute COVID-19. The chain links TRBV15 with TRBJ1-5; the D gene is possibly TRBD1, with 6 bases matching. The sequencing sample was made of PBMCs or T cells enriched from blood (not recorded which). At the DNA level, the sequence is TGTGCCACCAGCGACGGGACACCCAATAGCAATCAGCCCCAGCATTTT. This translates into CATSDGTPNSNQPQHF. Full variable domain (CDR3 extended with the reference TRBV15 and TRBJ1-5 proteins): DAMVIQNPRYQVTQFGKPVTLSCSQTLNHNVMYWYQQKSSQAPKLLFHYYDKDFNNEADTPDNFQSRRPNTSFCFLDIRSPGLGDTAMYLCATSDGTPNSNQPQHFGDGTRLSIL.